This entry features one T cell receptor beta chain sequence. This sample was taken from a study of shared clonotypes between healthy human individuals. Generated by immunoSEQ multiplex PCR, the TCRdb table keeps only in-frame clones and is missing some. Found here are 550,000 to 850,000 clones, 55% to 80% of them singletons; the top ten hold over 1.5%. The CDR3 consists of 16 residues. From germline, CDR1 is SGDLS and CDR2 YYNGEE. V lost 3 bases, J lost 5 bases, and 8 bases stayed unmatched. The clonotype comes from a woman aged 30 to 39 in good health. This rearrangement joins TRBV9 to TRBJ2-1; 10 nucleotides line up with TRBD2. Sequencing input: memory CD4+ T cells sorted from blood. This sample's subset: CD45RA-negative fraction. In nucleotides, the CDR3 is TGTGCCAGCAGCGCCCAAGCGGGAGGGCCGGACAATGAGCAGTTCTTC. Translating gives CASSAQAGGPDNEQFF.